These 2 T cell receptor beta chains share one sample of origin, sequenced in a study of T cells after yellow fever vaccination. Each CDR3 protein is one row after TCRdb ran MiXCR on the 5' RACE reads. The table has roughly 120,000 distinct CDR3 sequences, 6.5% to 8% seen once; the top ten hold 2% to 3%. The source material was CD4+ T cells sorted from PBMCs, sampled roughly 10 days after the first yellow fever vaccination. These receptors all stem from a man aged 18 to 35 who received the YFV17D yellow fever vaccine.

This clonotype was detected many times. The chain joins TRBV19 to TRBJ2-5; tentative D call: TRBD2 (5 bases). The CDR3 loop spans 13 amino acids. V was pared by 4 bases and J by 5 bases, with 11 bases between. The germline V gene has CDR1 LNHDA and CDR2 SQIVND (reference sequence). CDR3 protein: CASSTTQRETQYF. In DNA, the CDR3 is TGTGCCAGTAGTACAACCCAGCGGGAGACCCAGTACTTC.

This clonotype was detected once. This may be a read error, as it is one base from a much larger clone. This chain connects TRBV3-1 to TRBJ1-5; D not certain. Deletions cut 3 bases from V and 7 bases from J, with 10 bases between. The CDR3 sequence is 13 residues long. Germline lookup yields CDR1 LGHDT and CDR2 YNNKEL (reference sequence). The CDR3 here is CASSQTVWQPQHF. Written as DNA, the CDR3 is TGTGCCAGCAGCCAGACCGTGTGGCAGCCCCAGCATTTT.